This T cell receptor (beta chain) comes out of a study of blood T cell repertoires in COVID-19. With V trimmed by 7 bases and J by 6 bases, 9 bases remained unmatched. The germline V gene encodes CDR1 SGHRS and CDR2 YFSETQ. The CDR3 consists of 13 residues. The protocol was immunoSEQ multiplex PCR, while the TCRdb copy is restricted to in-frame clones and leaves out a portion. The sample contains 85,000 to 95,000 clones, approximately 90% of which appear only once. This clone was found once. This TCR came from a woman aged 45-65 years in a cohort sampled during active COVID-19. The specimen was peripheral blood. The gene calls are TRBV5-1 and TRBJ2-7; TRBD1 matches at 8 bases. The CDR3 DNA reads TGCGCCAGCGGGGGACAGGTGATGAGCGAGCAGTACTTC. This translates into CASGGQVMSEQYF. Looking up the rest from reference TRBV5-1 and TRBJ2-7 gives the full variable domain: KAGVTQTPRYLIKTRGQQVTLSCSPISGHRSVSWYQQTPGQGLQFLFEYFSETQRNKGNFPGRFSGRQFSNSRSEMNVSTLELGDSALYLCASGGQVMSEQYFGPGTRLTVT.